The 13 T cell receptor beta chains listed next were all sequenced from one sample in a study of T-cell memory formation after mild COVID-19. From the 5' RACE reads, TCRdb called clonotypes with MiXCR, one entry per CDR3 protein. The data show 34,000 or so distinct CDR3 sequences, under 8% seen once. Sequencing was performed on PBMCs or a T cell subset sorted from them (not recorded which). These receptors originate from a young man who had mild COVID-19 (a few samples of this study predate the infection). Cell type and time point are not known.

This clonotype was seen many times. The V gene is TRBV20-1, the J gene TRBJ2-7, with 10 bases fitting TRBD2. Trimming at V came to 2 bases and at J to 0 bases, leaving 10 bases not matched to a gene. The CDR3 extends over 17 amino acids. Germline values: CDR1 DFQATT, CDR2 SNEGSKA (reference sequence). The CDR3 DNA reads as TGCAGTGCTAGATCCCCTAGTAGCGGGGGGTTCTCCTACGAGCAGTACTTC. Translating it yields CSARSPSSGGFSYEQYF.

This clonotype was seen a few times. This chain joins TRBV5-1 and TRBJ2-1; a possible D gene is TRBD1 (8 bases). Trimming removed 2 bases at V and 8 bases at J, with 11 bases between. This CDR3 has 13 residues. Germline V gives CDR1 SGHRS, CDR2 YFSETQ. CDR3 sequence (DNA): TGCGCCAGCAGCTTACAGGGGGGGGATGAGCAGTTCTTC. Residues: CASSLQGGDEQFF.

This clonotype was seen many times. The chain recombines TRBV18 with TRBJ2-5; no definite D call. This CDR3 has 13 residues. Germline V gives CDR1 KGHSH, CDR2 LQKENI. V lost 2 bases, J lost 5 bases, and 9 bases lay in between. As DNA, the CDR3 is TGTGCCAGCTCACCATTAAGTCAGGAGACCCAGTACTTC. It codes for CASSPLSQETQYF.

This clonotype has a count of ten or more. V is TRBV11-2 and J is TRBJ1-2, with 8 bases fitting TRBD1. This CDR3 spans 15 amino acids. The V gene end was trimmed by 4 bases and the J gene end by 2 bases; junction bases not matched to a gene: 6. Germline CDR1 and CDR2: SGHAT and FQNNGV. CDR3 nucleotide sequence: TGTGCCAGCAGCTCGATCCGGACAGGGAACTATGGCTACACCTTC. Protein: CASSSIRTGNYGYTF.

The table lists this clonotype with many counts. The rearrangement uses TRBV6-4 and TRBJ2-1; 10 nucleotides agree with TRBD2. The V gene end was trimmed by 5 bases and the J gene end by 8 bases; junction bases not matched to a gene: 9. CDR1 MRHNA and CDR2 SNTAGT come from the germline V gene. The CDR3 is 15 residues long. CDR3 amino acids: CASSKSGGAMDEQFF. The CDR3 DNA sequence: TGTGCCAGCAGTAAAAGCGGGGGGGCAATGGATGAGCAGTTCTTC.

This clonotype was observed a few times. The J gene is TRBJ2-1, the V gene TRBV5-4; 10 bases are a match to TRBD2. The CDR3 is 15 amino acids. V was clipped by 0 bases and J by 8 bases; unmatched bases: 5. Germline loops: CDR1 SGHNT, CDR2 YYREEE (reference sequence). CDR3 coding DNA: TGTGCCAGCAGCTTGGTGTCTAGCGGGGGTTATGAGCAGTTCTTC. It codes for CASSLVSSGGYEQFF.

In its sample, this clonotype was seen many times. This chain's CDR3 is CASSLVVQERAQYF. The CDR3 region has the DNA TGTGCCAGCAGCTTAGTGGTACAGGAGAGAGCGCAGTATTTT. V is TRBV7-2 and J is TRBJ2-3; TRBD1 is a possible D gene (5 bases). Germline CDR1 is SGHTA and CDR2 is FQGNSA. V lost 1 base, J lost 10 bases, and 15 bases lay in between. The CDR3 extends over 14 amino acids.

Concerning this clonotype: An end of the junction differs from the germline gene, which may be a read error. The chain recombines TRBV12-3 or TRBV12-4 with TRBJ2-3; no reliable D call. This CDR3 contains 13 residues. CDR3 DNA: TGTGCCACCAGTTTAGCAAGCACAGATACGCAGTATTTT. Encoded protein: CATSLASTDTQYF.

Many counts were recorded for this clonotype. The J gene is TRBJ2-1, the V gene TRBV7-9; TRBD1 agrees at 7 bases. CDR3 size: 13 residues. CDR1 and CDR2 from the germline V gene are SEHNR and FQNEAQ (reference sequence). The ends lost 6 bases at V and 4 bases at J; junction bases unmatched: 3. The CDR3 spells CASRGDSYNEQFF. CDR3 nucleotides: TGTGCCAGCAGAGGGGACAGTTACAATGAGCAGTTCTTC.

By proportion, this clonotype is medium-sized. At one end the junction does not follow the germline gene, possibly because of a read error. The genes are TRBV7-9 and TRBJ2-3, with D possibly matching TRBD2 (5 bases). The germline V gene has CDR1 SEHNR and CDR2 FQNEAQ (reference sequence). The CDR3 loop spans 13 amino acids. The CDR3 region is CASSLEGTDTQYF. The CDR3 DNA follows: TGCGCCAGCAGCTTAGAGGGTACAGATACGCAGTATTTT. Full variable domain (outside the CDR3, taken from reference TRBV7-9 and TRBJ2-3): DTGVSQNPRHKITKRGQNVTFRCDPISEHNRLYWYRQTLGQGPEFLTYFQNEAQLEKSRLLSDRFSAERPKGSFSTLEIQRTEQGDSAMYLCASSLEGTDTQYFGPGTRLTVL.

There are many counts of this clonotype. The chain links TRBV24-1 to TRBJ2-5; D is unresolved. The V gene lost 4 bases and the J gene lost 5 bases, with 4 bases spanning the gap. The CDR3 spans 11 residues. Germline loops: CDR1 KGHDR, CDR2 SFDVKD. The CDR3 DNA reads as TGTGCCACCAGTGAGACGGAGACCCAGTACTTC. This codes for CATSETETQYF.

This clonotype was detected many times. This chain uses TRBV12-3 or TRBV12-4 with TRBJ2-4; 9 nucleotides line up with TRBD1. The V segment lost 6 bases and the J segment 0 bases; nucleotides outside the gene matches: 12. This CDR3 is built from 18 residues. The DNA for the CDR3 is TGTGCCAGCAGCACCGGGACAGGGAGAAGGTTAGCCAAAAACATTCAGTACTTC. Translation gives CASSTGTGRRLAKNIQYF.

This clonotype was counted ten times or more. This chain joins TRBV12-3 or TRBV12-4 and TRBJ1-1; a possible D gene is TRBD1 (6 bases). V lost 4 bases and J lost 11, with 11 bases in between. The CDR3 sequence is 11 residues long. The CDR3 reads CASSSYRAAFF. The CDR3 DNA is TGTGCCAGCAGTTCCTACAGGGCGGCTTTCTTT.